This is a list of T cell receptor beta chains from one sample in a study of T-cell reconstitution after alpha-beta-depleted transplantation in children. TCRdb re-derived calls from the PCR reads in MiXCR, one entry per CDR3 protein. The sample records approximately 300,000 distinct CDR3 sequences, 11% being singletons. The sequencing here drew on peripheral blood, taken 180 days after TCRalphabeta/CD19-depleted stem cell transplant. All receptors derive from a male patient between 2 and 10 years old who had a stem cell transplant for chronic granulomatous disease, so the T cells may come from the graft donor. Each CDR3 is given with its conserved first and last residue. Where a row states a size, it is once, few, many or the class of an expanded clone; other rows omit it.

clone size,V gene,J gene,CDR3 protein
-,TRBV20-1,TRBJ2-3,CSARGGSGSWGDTQYF
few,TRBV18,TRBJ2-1,CASSPPMVNEQFF
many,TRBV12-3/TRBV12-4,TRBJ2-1,CASSRPRPHRYNEQFF
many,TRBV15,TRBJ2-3,CATSREAEWRTQYF
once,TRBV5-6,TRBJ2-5,CASRFRTIQETQYF
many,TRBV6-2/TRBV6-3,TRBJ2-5,CASTDVARATQYF
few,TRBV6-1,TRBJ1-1,CASRTSLLNTEAFF
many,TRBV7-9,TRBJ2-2,CASRNSGLNTGELFF
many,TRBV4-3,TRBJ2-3,CASSQDITSTDTQYF
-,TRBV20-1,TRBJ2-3,CSASPKRGQTDTQYF
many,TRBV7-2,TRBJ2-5,CASSLTQGQETQYF
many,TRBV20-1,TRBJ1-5,CSATTEGYSNQPQHF
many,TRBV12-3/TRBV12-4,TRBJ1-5,CASSFGTPNQPQHF
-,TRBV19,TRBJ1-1,CASSGYPEAFF
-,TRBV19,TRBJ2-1,CASLGGDEQFF
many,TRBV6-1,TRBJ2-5,CASSEAGGIKETQYF
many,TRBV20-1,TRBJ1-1,CSARSQGHTEAFF
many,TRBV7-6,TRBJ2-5,CASSLAPHRTSGETQYF
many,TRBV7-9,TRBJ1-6,CASSLEGQGSPLHF
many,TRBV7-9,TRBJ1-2,CASSLQEGPGGYTF
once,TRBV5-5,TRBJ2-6,CASSLYSGGSGANVLTF
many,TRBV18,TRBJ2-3,CASSPRQGFSTDTQYF
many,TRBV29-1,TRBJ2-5,CSVDPGQIQETQYF
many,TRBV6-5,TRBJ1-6,CASSSLIREGSPLHF
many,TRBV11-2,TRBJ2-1,CASSLVSSRAGLIFDEQFF
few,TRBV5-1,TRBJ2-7,CASSQGRAYEQYF
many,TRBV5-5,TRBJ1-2,CASSYRDRPIANYGYTF
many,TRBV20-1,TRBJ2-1,CSAKGTGIYNEQFF
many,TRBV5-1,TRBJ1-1,CASSPGVGLFDTEAFF
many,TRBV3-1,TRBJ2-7,CASRPRLAYEQYF
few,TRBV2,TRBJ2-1,CASSPYLAGVGEQFF
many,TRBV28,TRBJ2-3,CASSLISGRADTQYF
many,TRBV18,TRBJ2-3,CASRGTASTDTQYF
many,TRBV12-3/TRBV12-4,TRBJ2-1,CASSLSSGKKAEQFF
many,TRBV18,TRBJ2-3,CASSPDLDTQYF
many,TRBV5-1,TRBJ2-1,CASLTSGTGVIRQFF
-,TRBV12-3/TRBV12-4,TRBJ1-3,CASIMTGGGNTIYF
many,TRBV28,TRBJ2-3,CASSNTPTFDTQYF
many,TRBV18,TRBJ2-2,CASSPIAITGELFF
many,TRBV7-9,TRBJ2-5,CASSFAPETQYF